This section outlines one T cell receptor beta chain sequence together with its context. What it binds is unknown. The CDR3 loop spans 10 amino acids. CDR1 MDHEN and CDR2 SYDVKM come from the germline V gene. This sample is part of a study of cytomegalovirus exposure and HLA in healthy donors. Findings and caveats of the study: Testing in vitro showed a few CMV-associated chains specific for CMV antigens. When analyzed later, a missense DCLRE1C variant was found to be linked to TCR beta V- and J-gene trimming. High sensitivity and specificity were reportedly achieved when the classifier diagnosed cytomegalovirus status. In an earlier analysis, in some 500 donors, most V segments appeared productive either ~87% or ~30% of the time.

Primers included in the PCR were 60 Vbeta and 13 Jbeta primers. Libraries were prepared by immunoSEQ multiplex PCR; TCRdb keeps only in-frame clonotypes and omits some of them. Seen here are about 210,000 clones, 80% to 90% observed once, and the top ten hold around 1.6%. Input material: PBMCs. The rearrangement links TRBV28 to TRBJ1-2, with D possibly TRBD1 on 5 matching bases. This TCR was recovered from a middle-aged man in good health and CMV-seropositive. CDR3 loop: CVTGGLGYTF. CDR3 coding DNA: TGTGTCACAGGAGGGTTAGGCTACACCTTC.